Following are 2 T cell receptor beta chains from one sample sequenced in a study of early T cells in non-severe SARS-CoV-2 infection. MiXCR was run by TCRdb on the 5' RACE reads, yielding one entry per CDR3 protein. The top ten clones hold over 9.5% of a sample with tens of thousands of distinct CDR3 sequences, about 7.6% of them seen once. The material was whole blood, obtained at baseline. The receptors shown here come from an adult who was a healthcare worker with PCR-confirmed SARS-CoV-2 infection or an uninfected control (not recorded which).

In this sample, this clonotype turned up many times. This chain joins TRBV29-1 and TRBJ1-1; TRBD1 agrees at 8 bases. Germline-derived CDR1 and CDR2 are SQVTM and ANQGSEA. J lost 0 bases, V lost 3 bases, and 6 bases had no gene match. This CDR3 spans 15 amino acids. CDR3 coding DNA: TGCAGCGTTGATGTGACAGGGGTCATGAACACTGAAGCTTTCTTT. This encodes CSVDVTGVMNTEAFF.

This clonotype was recorded a few times. This chain uses TRBV7-2 with TRBJ2-2; a possible D gene is TRBD1 (5 bases). V lost 1 base, J lost 7 bases, and 10 bases lay in between. In germline, CDR1 is SGHTA, CDR2 FQGNSA. CDR3 size: 14 residues. CDR3 amino acids: CASSLEGSDGELFF. The DNA for the CDR3 is TGTGCCAGCAGCTTAGAGGGGTCAGACGGGGAGCTGTTTTTT.